The clone carrying this T cell receptor (beta chain) was seen many times. Antigen specificity is unknown. Amplification yielded TCR beta CDR3 regions, with RNA transcripts as the source. First-round RT-PCR with HTBI primers amplified the TCR CDR3 region. TCRdb called the multiplex PCR reads again in MiXCR, with one record for every CDR3 protein. Of 750,000 to 900,000 distinct CDR3 sequences detected, over 35% appear once; the ten largest clones hold over 8%. The data derive from a study of T cells in Graves' hyperthyroidism and ophthalmopathy. The CDR3 has 14 amino acids. Germline V gene sequence: CDR1 KGHDR, CDR2 SFDVKD. V was pared by 8 bases and J by 5 bases, with 14 bases between. The definition of stable Graves' hyperthyroidism was no ophthalmopathy progression within 18 months. Orbital computed tomography and thyroid ultrasound, together with serum TRAb and thyroxine and clinical symptoms, were used for diagnoses. About 9.4 ml fresh peripheral blood yielded the PBMCs.

Study-level points and caveats: The model predicted ophthalmopathy a median about 6.6 months before onset.

The chain is built from TRBV24-1 and TRBJ2-2; D is undetermined. The sequencing input was blood. The clonotype originates from a man aged 18 to 30 with Graves' hyperthyroidism. The CDR3 DNA follows: TGTGCCACCACCAGTGGTAGACTTACCGGGGAGCTGTTTTTT. Translated: CATTSGRLTGELFF.